These T cell receptor beta chains were read from a single sample in a study of T cells in localized non-small cell lung cancer. The table came from immunoSEQ multiplex PCR; TCRdb's copy has only in-frame clones and leaves some out. The sample has around 90,000 clones, around 80% seen once; the top ten hold about 19%. The sample consisted of PBMCs, taken before any cancer treatment. All receptors come from a man aged 40 to 70 with stage II squamous cell lung carcinoma. The CDR3 runs from the conserved cysteine through the conserved F or W. D genes are given only for firm matches. Some rows have no size entry. The others give once, few or many, or a class for an expanded clone.

clone size: once; V gene: TRBV10-3; J gene: TRBJ2-7; D gene: TRBD2; CDR3 protein: CAISPRSASGYYEQYF; CDR3 DNA: TGTGCCATCAGCCCCCGATCCGCTAGCGGTTATTACGAGCAGTACTTC
clone size: once; V gene: TRBV7-6; J gene: TRBJ2-7; D gene: TRBD1; CDR3 protein: CASSPPRDRGAYEQYF; CDR3 DNA: TGTGCCAGCAGCCCACCCCGGGACAGGGGTGCCTACGAGCAGTACTTC
clone size: few; V gene: TRBV29-1; J gene: TRBJ1-3; D gene: NA; CDR3 protein: CSVLTPNAGNTIYF; CDR3 DNA: TGCAGCGTTTTGACACCGAATGCTGGAAACACCATATATTTT
clone size: NA; V gene: TRBV4-1; J gene: TRBJ2-3; D gene: NA; CDR3 protein: CASSQPDRFTDTQYF; CDR3 DNA: TGCGCCAGCAGCCAACCTGACAGATTCACAGATACGCAGTATTTT
clone size: NA; V gene: TRBV28; J gene: TRBJ1-1; D gene: TRBD1; CDR3 protein: CASSRTGMFTEAFF; CDR3 DNA: TGTGCCAGCAGTAGGACAGGGATGTTCACTGAAGCTTTCTTT
clone size: NA; V gene: TRBV27; J gene: TRBJ2-7; D gene: NA; CDR3 protein: CASSLSRGPSYEQYF; CDR3 DNA: TGTGCCAGCAGTTTATCCAGGGGACCTTCCTACGAGCAGTACTTC
clone size: NA; V gene: TRBV6-5; J gene: TRBJ2-5; D gene: NA; CDR3 protein: CASRRGRETQYF; CDR3 DNA: TGTGCCAGCAGGAGGGGTCGTGAGACCCAGTACTTC
clone size: NA; V gene: TRBV7-9; J gene: TRBJ2-1; D gene: TRBD1; CDR3 protein: CASSLAGAGQGFNEQFF; CDR3 DNA: TGTGCCAGCAGCTTAGCGGGCGCGGGACAGGGGTTCAATGAGCAGTTCTTC
clone size: NA; V gene: TRBV11-2; J gene: TRBJ2-3; D gene: TRBD2; CDR3 protein: CASSPLIIAGADTQYF; CDR3 DNA: TGTGCCAGCAGCCCCCTAATAATAGCGGGAGCAGATACGCAGTATTTT
clone size: NA; V gene: TRBV5-6; J gene: TRBJ2-5; D gene: NA; CDR3 protein: CASSAGHFRGETQYF; CDR3 DNA: TGTGCCAGCAGCGCGGGGCACTTTAGGGGGGAGACCCAGTACTTC
clone size: NA; V gene: TRBV5-8; J gene: TRBJ2-7; D gene: TRBD1; CDR3 protein: CASSGGTGHASYEQYF; CDR3 DNA: TGTGCCAGCAGCGGAGGGACAGGGCACGCGTCCTACGAGCAGTACTTC
clone size: NA; V gene: TRBV2; J gene: TRBJ1-3; D gene: NA; CDR3 protein: CASSSMQGVSGNTIYF; CDR3 DNA: TGTGCCAGCAGTTCTATGCAGGGCGTCTCTGGAAACACCATATATTTT
clone size: NA; V gene: TRBV5-1; J gene: TRBJ2-5; D gene: NA; CDR3 protein: CASSLGIQQVQETQYF; CDR3 DNA: TGCGCCAGCAGCTTGGGAATTCAACAGGTACAAGAGACCCAGTACTTC
clone size: NA; V gene: TRBV18; J gene: TRBJ1-3; D gene: TRBD1; CDR3 protein: CASSPSGQLSGNTIYF; CDR3 DNA: TGTGCCAGCTCACCATCGGGACAGCTCTCTGGAAACACCATATATTTT
clone size: once; V gene: TRBV7-8; J gene: TRBJ1-1; D gene: NA; CDR3 protein: CASSLDTEAFF; CDR3 DNA: TGTGCCAGCAGCTTAGACACTGAAGCTTTCTTT
clone size: NA; V gene: TRBV20-1; J gene: TRBJ1-2; D gene: NA; CDR3 protein: CSAGQDGYTF; CDR3 DNA: TGCAGTGCGGGACAAGATGGCTACACCTTC
clone size: NA; V gene: TRBV28; J gene: TRBJ2-2; D gene: NA; CDR3 protein: CASGTGELFF; CDR3 DNA: TGTGCCAGCGGGACCGGGGAGCTGTTTTTT
clone size: NA; V gene: TRBV28; J gene: TRBJ2-5; D gene: TRBD2; CDR3 protein: CASSLLGLGGTETQYF; CDR3 DNA: TGTGCCAGCAGTTTATTGGGACTAGGGGGAACGGAGACCCAGTACTTC
clone size: NA; V gene: TRBV6-1; J gene: TRBJ2-7; D gene: NA; CDR3 protein: CASSGGSSYEQYF; CDR3 DNA: TGTGCCAGCAGTGGGGGGTCCTCCTACGAGCAGTACTTC
clone size: NA; V gene: TRBV7-9; J gene: TRBJ2-7; D gene: NA; CDR3 protein: CASSLGSYEQYF; CDR3 DNA: TGTGCCAGCAGCTTAGGCTCCTACGAGCAGTACTTC
clone size: NA; V gene: TRBV27; J gene: TRBJ1-5; D gene: NA; CDR3 protein: CASRGGGYSNQPQHF; CDR3 DNA: TGTGCCAGCAGGGGCGGGGGGTATAGCAATCAGCCCCAGCATTTT
clone size: NA; V gene: TRBV14; J gene: TRBJ2-7; D gene: TRBD1; CDR3 protein: CASSQDPWGTGDDEQYF; CDR3 DNA: TGTGCCAGCAGCCAAGATCCATGGGGGACAGGGGATGACGAGCAGTACTTC
clone size: NA; V gene: TRBV9; J gene: TRBJ2-1; D gene: TRBD2; CDR3 protein: CASSVGLAGRNNEQFF; CDR3 DNA: TGTGCCAGCAGCGTAGGACTAGCGGGTAGGAACAATGAGCAGTTCTTC
clone size: NA; V gene: TRBV7-2; J gene: TRBJ2-7; D gene: NA; CDR3 protein: CASSLAPGFYEQYF; CDR3 DNA: TGTGCCAGCAGCTTAGCCCCAGGGTTCTACGAGCAGTACTTC
clone size: NA; V gene: TRBV10-3; J gene: TRBJ1-2; D gene: NA; CDR3 protein: CAISATARVYTF; CDR3 DNA: TGTGCCATCAGTGCGACCGCAAGAGTCTACACCTTC
clone size: few; V gene: TRBV7-9; J gene: TRBJ1-6; D gene: NA; CDR3 protein: CASSSQAADSPLHF; CDR3 DNA: TGTGCCAGCAGCTCACAGGCGGCGGATTCACCCCTCCACTTT
clone size: NA; V gene: TRBV10-3; J gene: TRBJ2-5; D gene: NA; CDR3 protein: CAISEVPGAKMGETQYF; CDR3 DNA: TGTGCCATCAGTGAGGTACCCGGGGCTAAAATGGGAGAGACCCAGTACTTC
clone size: NA; V gene: TRBV5-5; J gene: TRBJ2-3; D gene: NA; CDR3 protein: CASSPLGDTQYF; CDR3 DNA: TGTGCCAGCAGCCCGCTAGGAGATACGCAGTATTTT
clone size: NA; V gene: TRBV7-3; J gene: TRBJ2-1; D gene: NA; CDR3 protein: CASSSGPGTRDEQFF; CDR3 DNA: TGTGCCAGCAGCTCCGGGCCAGGAACTCGGGATGAGCAGTTCTTC
clone size: NA; V gene: TRBV29-1; J gene: TRBJ2-7; D gene: NA; CDR3 protein: CSVQAGFYEQYF; CDR3 DNA: TGCAGCGTTCAGGCAGGTTTCTACGAGCAGTACTTC
clone size: once; V gene: TRBV7-2; J gene: TRBJ2-3; D gene: NA; CDR3 protein: CASSPYTDTQYF; CDR3 DNA: TGTGCCAGCAGCCCCTACACAGATACGCAGTATTTT
clone size: NA; V gene: TRBV5-5; J gene: TRBJ1-1; D gene: NA; CDR3 protein: CASSRTGLTHTEAFF; CDR3 DNA: TGTGCCAGCAGCAGAACGGGACTGACGCACACTGAAGCTTTCTTT
clone size: NA; V gene: TRBV6-5; J gene: TRBJ1-2; D gene: TRBD1; CDR3 protein: CASSPDRESIQGYTF; CDR3 DNA: TGTGCCAGCAGCCCTGACAGGGAAAGTATCCAAGGCTACACCTTC
clone size: NA; V gene: TRBV4-2; J gene: TRBJ2-1; D gene: TRBD1; CDR3 protein: CASSQGQGVGNEQFF; CDR3 DNA: TGTGCCAGCAGCCAAGGACAGGGGGTCGGCAATGAGCAGTTCTTC
clone size: NA; V gene: TRBV4-1; J gene: TRBJ1-3; D gene: NA; CDR3 protein: CASSLSPDLIRGNTIYF; CDR3 DNA: TGCGCCAGCAGCCTCAGCCCGGACCTCATACGTGGAAACACCATATATTTT
clone size: NA; V gene: TRBV7-2; J gene: TRBJ1-2; D gene: TRBD1; CDR3 protein: CASSLAGTGRYGYTF; CDR3 DNA: TGTGCCAGCAGCTTAGCGGGGACAGGGCGCTATGGCTACACCTTC
clone size: once; V gene: TRBV7-9; J gene: TRBJ1-1; D gene: TRBD1; CDR3 protein: CASSLAGTGGARNTEAFF; CDR3 DNA: TGTGCCAGCAGCTTAGCGGGGACAGGGGGCGCCAGGAACACTGAAGCTTTCTTT
clone size: NA; V gene: TRBV9; J gene: TRBJ2-2; D gene: NA; CDR3 protein: CASSVHPNTGELFF; CDR3 DNA: TGTGCCAGCAGCGTACACCCGAACACCGGGGAGCTGTTTTTT
clone size: NA; V gene: TRBV6-1; J gene: TRBJ1-5; D gene: NA; CDR3 protein: CASSEEPRPQHF; CDR3 DNA: TGTGCCAGCAGTGAAGAACCCCGGCCCCAGCATTTT
clone size: once; V gene: TRBV5-6; J gene: TRBJ2-3; D gene: NA; CDR3 protein: CASSLAGQGKHTQYF; CDR3 DNA: TGTGCCAGCAGCTTGGCGGGACAAGGGAAACATACGCAGTATTTT
clone size: NA; V gene: TRBV19; J gene: TRBJ2-7; D gene: NA; CDR3 protein: CASSIGFQGNSYEQYF; CDR3 DNA: TGTGCCAGTAGTATAGGGTTCCAGGGGAACTCCTACGAGCAGTACTTC
clone size: NA; V gene: TRBV9; J gene: TRBJ2-1; D gene: NA; CDR3 protein: CASSVGGLSYNEQFF; CDR3 DNA: TGTGCCAGCAGCGTTGGAGGGTTATCCTACAATGAGCAGTTCTTC
clone size: NA; V gene: TRBV28; J gene: TRBJ2-7; D gene: TRBD2; CDR3 protein: CASSSPGLAGFYEQYF; CDR3 DNA: TGTGCCAGCAGTTCCCCCGGGCTAGCGGGTTTCTACGAGCAGTACTTC
clone size: NA; V gene: TRBV9; J gene: TRBJ2-7; D gene: TRBD2; CDR3 protein: CASSIDRFGGDTEQYF; CDR3 DNA: TGTGCCAGCAGCATTGACCGTTTCGGGGGGGATACCGAGCAGTACTTC
clone size: NA; V gene: TRBV10-3; J gene: TRBJ1-2; D gene: TRBD1; CDR3 protein: CAISGRDRVGGYTF; CDR3 DNA: TGTGCCATCAGTGGGCGGGACAGGGTCGGCGGCTACACCTTC
clone size: NA; V gene: TRBV28; J gene: TRBJ1-2; D gene: NA; CDR3 protein: CASSLGQPGYTF; CDR3 DNA: TGTGCCAGCAGTTTGGGGCAACCTGGCTACACCTTC
clone size: NA; V gene: TRBV25-1; J gene: TRBJ1-1; D gene: NA; CDR3 protein: CASSEFGLQNTEAFF; CDR3 DNA: TGTGCCAGCAGTGAATTTGGCTTACAGAACACTGAAGCTTTCTTT
clone size: NA; V gene: TRBV7-2; J gene: TRBJ1-1; D gene: NA; CDR3 protein: CASSTQTNTEAFF; CDR3 DNA: TGTGCCAGCAGCACGCAGACGAACACTGAAGCTTTCTTT
clone size: NA; V gene: TRBV6-1; J gene: TRBJ2-3; D gene: NA; CDR3 protein: CASSEAGTAGLAQYF; CDR3 DNA: TGTGCCAGCAGTGAGGCCGGGACCGCAGGTTTAGCGCAGTATTTT
clone size: NA; V gene: TRBV6-1; J gene: TRBJ1-5; D gene: NA; CDR3 protein: CASSEGWGQPQHF; CDR3 DNA: TGTGCCAGCAGTGAAGGGTGGGGCCAGCCCCAGCATTTT
clone size: once; V gene: TRBV21-1; J gene: TRBJ1-4; D gene: NA; CDR3 protein: CASSRKDNRNEKLFF; CDR3 DNA: TGTGCCAGCAGCAGAAAGGACAACCGGAATGAAAAACTGTTTTTT
clone size: NA; V gene: TRBV6-1; J gene: TRBJ1-2; D gene: TRBD1; CDR3 protein: CASSERQGRGYTF; CDR3 DNA: TGTGCCAGCAGTGAAAGACAGGGCAGGGGCTACACCTTC
clone size: NA; V gene: TRBV27; J gene: TRBJ1-2; D gene: NA; CDR3 protein: CASSLDGANYGYTF; CDR3 DNA: TGTGCCAGCAGTCTAGACGGAGCGAACTATGGCTACACCTTC
clone size: NA; V gene: TRBV9; J gene: TRBJ1-2; D gene: NA; CDR3 protein: CASSVGGSSNYGYTF; CDR3 DNA: TGTGCCAGCAGCGTAGGGGGGTCGTCGAACTATGGCTACACCTTC
clone size: NA; V gene: TRBV30; J gene: TRBJ1-1; D gene: NA; CDR3 protein: CAWSRALNTEAFF; CDR3 DNA: TGTGCCTGGAGCAGGGCCCTGAACACTGAAGCTTTCTTT
clone size: few; V gene: TRBV27; J gene: TRBJ1-1; D gene: NA; CDR3 protein: CASSSPRVSTEAFF; CDR3 DNA: TGTGCCAGCAGCTCACCCCGGGTCAGCACTGAAGCTTTCTTT
clone size: NA; V gene: TRBV4-2; J gene: TRBJ1-3; D gene: NA; CDR3 protein: CASTSSGASGNTIYF; CDR3 DNA: TGTGCCAGCACCTCATCGGGGGCGTCGGGAAACACCATATATTTT
clone size: once; V gene: TRBV4-2; J gene: TRBJ1-2; D gene: NA; CDR3 protein: CASSQASLDSRNPYGYTF; CDR3 DNA: TGTGCCAGCAGCCAAGCGTCCTTGGACAGTAGAAATCCTTATGGCTACACCTTC
clone size: NA; V gene: TRBV23-1; J gene: TRBJ2-5; D gene: TRBD2; CDR3 protein: CASGPGRENPVAQYF; CDR3 DNA: TGCGCCAGCGGGCCAGGGAGGGAGAATCCGGTGGCCCAGTACTTC